This TCR beta chain stems from a study of blood T cell repertoires in COVID-19. As for the study in general: From T cells, B-cell-depleted T cells, or PBMCs came the material, which was cDNA or gDNA.

TCRdb's table, derived via immunoSEQ multiplex PCR, lists solely in-frame clones and lacks some. The sample holds about 68,000 clones; approximately 88% are singletons and the top ten take 2% to 2.5%. V gave up 6 bases and J gave up 4 bases, with 15 bases separating them. This CDR3 has 15 amino acids. The germline V gene encodes CDR1 LNHDA and CDR2 SQIVND (reference sequence). The sequenced material came from peripheral blood. The rearrangement uses TRBV19 and TRBJ1-4, with D perhaps matching TRBD1 (5 bases). The origin of this receptor is a human donor in a cohort sampled during active COVID-19. CDR3 sequence: CASRMKAGRNEKLFF. CDR3 DNA sequence: TGTGCCAGTAGAATGAAGGCAGGGCGTAATGAAAAACTGTTTTTT.